The count of the clone carrying this TCR beta chain is one. Its antigen is unidentified. These data originate in a study of CD8+ T cells in alopecia areata. Study details: Twice a day, 5 to 10 mg of oral tofacitinib was administered to treated patients. Scalp area affected, as a percentage, set the severity score of treated patients. Study-wide results and limits: How baseline CD8+ expansion relates to response remains uncertain (there was one nonresponder).

Treatment: oral pan-JAK inhibitor, 5-10 mg twice daily. Individuals with alopecia areata gave both lesional scalp punch biopsies and peripheral blood for collection. CDR1 and CDR2 from the germline V gene are SGHTA and FQGNSA. V was trimmed by 2 bases and J by 5 bases, leaving 15 bases between them. The CDR3 contains 15 residues. cDNA prepared by RNA extraction and subsequent reverse transcription served as the template for sequencing. Libraries were prepared by immunoSEQ multiplex PCR; TCRdb keeps only in-frame clonotypes and omits some of them. The sample includes a few hundred thousand clones, around 64% of them seen just once.

The receptor was isolated from a human donor with alopecia areata. The chain employs TRBV7-2 and TRBJ2-5; tentative D call: TRBD2 (7 bases). The starting material was CD4+ T cells sorted from blood, obtained around week 54, from a patient treated with tofacitinib. CDR3 nucleotides: TGTGCCAGCAGCTTATACCTCGGGGGGCTGGAGACCCAGTACTTC. It translates to CASSLYLGGLETQYF.